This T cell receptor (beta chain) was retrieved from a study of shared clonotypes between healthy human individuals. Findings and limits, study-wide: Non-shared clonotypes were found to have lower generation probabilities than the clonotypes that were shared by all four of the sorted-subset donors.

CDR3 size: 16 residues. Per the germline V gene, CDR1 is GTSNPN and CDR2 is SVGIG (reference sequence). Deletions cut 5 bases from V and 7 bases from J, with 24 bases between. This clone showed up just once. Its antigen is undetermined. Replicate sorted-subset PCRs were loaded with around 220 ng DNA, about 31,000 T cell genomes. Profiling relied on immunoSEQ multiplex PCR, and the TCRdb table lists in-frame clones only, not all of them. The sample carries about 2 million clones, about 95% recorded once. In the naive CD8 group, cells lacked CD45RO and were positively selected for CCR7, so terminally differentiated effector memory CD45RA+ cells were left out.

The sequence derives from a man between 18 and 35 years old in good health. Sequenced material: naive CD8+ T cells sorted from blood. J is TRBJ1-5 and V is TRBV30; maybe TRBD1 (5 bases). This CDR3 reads CAWRTLPGRARQPQHF. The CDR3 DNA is TGTGCCTGGCGTACCCTCCCAGGGAGGGCTCGGCAGCCCCAGCATTTT.